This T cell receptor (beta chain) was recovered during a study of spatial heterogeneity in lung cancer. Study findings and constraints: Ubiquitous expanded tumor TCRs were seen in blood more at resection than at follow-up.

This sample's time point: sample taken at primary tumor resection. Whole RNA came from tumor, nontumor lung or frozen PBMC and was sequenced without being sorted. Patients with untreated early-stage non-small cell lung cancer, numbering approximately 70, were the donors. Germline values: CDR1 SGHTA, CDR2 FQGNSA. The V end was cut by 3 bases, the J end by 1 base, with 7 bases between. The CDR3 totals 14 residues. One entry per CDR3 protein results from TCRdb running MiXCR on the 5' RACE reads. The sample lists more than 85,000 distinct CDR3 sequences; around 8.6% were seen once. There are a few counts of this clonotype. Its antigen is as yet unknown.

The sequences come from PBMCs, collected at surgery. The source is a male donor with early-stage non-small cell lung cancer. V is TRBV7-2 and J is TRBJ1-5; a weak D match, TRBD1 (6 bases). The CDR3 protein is CASSFGQSNQPQHF. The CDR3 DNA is TGTGCCAGCAGCTTTGGACAGAGCAATCAGCCCCAGCATTTT.